This T cell receptor (beta chain) was documented in a study of blood T cell repertoires in COVID-19. With 4 bases clipped from V and 2 bases from J, the junction kept 3 bases outside the gene matches. Per the germline V gene, CDR1 is SQVTM and CDR2 is ANQGSEA. CDR3 length: 13 amino acids. Assignment of participants to cohorts was predicated upon participant-reported clinical history. Method: immunoSEQ multiplex PCR; TCRdb's copy keeps in-frame clones and lacks some. The sample contains fewer than 200,000 clones, less than 85% of which appear only once. This receptor was obtained from a woman between 45 and 60 years old who had recovered from COVID-19. The sequenced sample was PBMCs or T cells enriched from blood (not recorded which). This chain uses TRBV29-1 with TRBJ1-1; 8 bases are shared with TRBD1. As DNA, the CDR3 is TGCAGCGTTGCCAGGGGGCAAAACACTGAAGCTTTCTTT. Translating it yields CSVARGQNTEAFF.